One sample yielded the 5 T cell receptor beta chains listed below, sequenced in a study of blood T cell repertoires in COVID-19. Here immunoSEQ multiplex PCR was the method, and the copy in TCRdb shows in-frame clones only, minus some. The top ten hold 9% to 9.5% of the sample, which has roughly 270,000 clones, approximately 88% seen once. Sequenced sample: peripheral blood. The receptors shown here come from a man aged 18 to 35 with active or convalescent COVID-19.

The chain recombines TRBV6-5 with TRBJ2-1, with D tentatively TRBD1 (5 bases). The germline CDR1 and CDR2 sequences are MNHEY and SVGAGI. The CDR3 has 13 amino acids. Trimming took 2 bases from V and 7 from J, leaving 9 bases between them. CDR3 bases: TGTGCCAGCAGTTACCAGGGTTGGAATGAGCAGTTCTTC. Residues: CASSYQGWNEQFF.

The J gene is TRBJ2-2, the V gene TRBV19; 9 positions agree with TRBD1. Looked up from germline, CDR1 is LNHDA and CDR2 is SQIVND (reference sequence). V lost 6 bases to trimming and J lost 8 bases; unmatched junction nucleotides: 7. The CDR3 contains 14 residues. The CDR3 sequence: CASSGQGRGGELFF. In DNA, the CDR3 is TGTGCCAGTAGCGGACAGGGGAGAGGAGGGGAGCTGTTTTTT.

This rearrangement joins TRBV27 to TRBJ2-7; D may be TRBD1 (5 bases). The CDR3 has 13 residues. With 0 bases removed from V and 5 bases from J, the gap between germline ends came to 8 bases. Looked up from germline, CDR1 is MNHEY and CDR2 is SMNVEV (reference sequence). CDR3 sequence: CASSLSTDNEQYF. The CDR3 DNA follows: TGTGCCAGCAGTTTATCGACAGACAACGAGCAGTACTTC.

This clone was detected once. CDR3 residues: CASSSSLVTEAFF. For the CDR3, the DNA is TGTGCCAGCAGTTCATCTTTAGTTACTGAAGCTTTCTTT. The rearrangement joins TRBV12-3 or TRBV12-4 to TRBJ1-1; no definite D call. The CDR3 length is 13 residues. Between the trimmed V and J ends, which lost 4 bases and 5 bases, there was a span of 11 bases.

DNA of the CDR3: TGTGCCAGCAGCCGGGACACCGGTTTCGATGAAAAACTGTTTTTT. Translated: CASSRDTGFDEKLFF. The chain has TRBV7-2 and TRBJ1-4; a weak D match, TRBD1 (6 bases). Trimming stripped 5 bases from V and 6 bases from J, with 16 bases between. The V gene's germline CDR1 is SGHTA and CDR2 FQGNSA. This CDR3 spans 15 amino acids.